The clone carrying this TCR beta chain was observed a few times. Its target is unknown. This entry is derived from a study of T-cell reconstitution after alpha-beta-depleted transplantation in children. Whole-study results and caveats: Fresh T-cell production supplied most of the T-cell counts and diversity seen one year after transplant. Surviving recipient T cells and thymic progenitors accounted for the high day-60 TCRbeta diversity observed in some patients.

Trimming removed 5 bases at V and 3 bases at J, with 6 bases between. There are 12 residues in the CDR3. Germline lookup yields CDR1 KGHSH and CDR2 LQKENI. The authors prepared the TCRbeta library with unique molecular identifiers. In TCRdb, the PCR reads were re-called with MiXCR into one record per CDR3 protein. The table shows around 670,000 distinct CDR3 sequences, with about 12% occurring only once. The J gene is TRBJ2-3, the V gene TRBV18, with D uncertain. The receptor's source is a girl aged 2 to 9 with congenital amegakaryocytic thrombocytopenia, due to receive a stem cell transplant. The sequencing here drew on PBMCs, taken before TCRalphabeta/CD19-depleted stem cell transplant. CDR3 nucleotide sequence: TGTGCCAGCTCAAAGTCGACAGATACGCAGTATTTT. This translates into CASSKSTDTQYF.